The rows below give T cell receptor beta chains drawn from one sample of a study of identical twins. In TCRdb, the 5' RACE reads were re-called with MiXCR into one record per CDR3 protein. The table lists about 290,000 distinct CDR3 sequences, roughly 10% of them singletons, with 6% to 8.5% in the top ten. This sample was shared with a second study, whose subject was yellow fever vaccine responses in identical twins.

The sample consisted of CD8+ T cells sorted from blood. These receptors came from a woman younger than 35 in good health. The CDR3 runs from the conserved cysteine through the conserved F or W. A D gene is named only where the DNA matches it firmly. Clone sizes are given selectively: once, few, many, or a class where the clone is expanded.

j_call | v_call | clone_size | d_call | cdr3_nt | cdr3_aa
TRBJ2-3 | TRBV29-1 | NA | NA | TGCAGCGCAAGAACGTCATTTGGCGGCTCTAGAACAGATACGCAGTATTTT | CSARTSFGGSRTDTQYF
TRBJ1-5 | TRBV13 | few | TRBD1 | TGTGCCAGCAGCTTCCGGGACAGCGATCAGCCCCAGCATTTT | CASSFRDSDQPQHF
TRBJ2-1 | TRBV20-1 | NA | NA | TGCAGTGCTAGAGACGGAGGCCCCCTTGAGCAGTTCTTC | CSARDGGPLEQFF
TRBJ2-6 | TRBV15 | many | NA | TGTGCCACCAGCAGAGAGGGGCAATCCTACTCTGGGGCCAACGTCCTGACTTTC | CATSREGQSYSGANVLTF
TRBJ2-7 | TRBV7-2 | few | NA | TGTGCCAGCAGCTTAGGATGGGGAAGGGAGGAGCAGTACTTC | CASSLGWGREEQYF
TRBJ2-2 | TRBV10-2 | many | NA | TGCGTTTCCTCGGCAACCGGGGAGCTGTTTTTT | CVSSATGELFF
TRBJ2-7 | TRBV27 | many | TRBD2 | TGTGCCAGCGGATCCGGGACTAAGTTATCCTACGAGCAGTACTTC | CASGSGTKLSYEQYF
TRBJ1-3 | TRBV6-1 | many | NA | TGTGCCAGCAGTGTTTCACCGGACTCTGGAAACACCATATATTTT | CASSVSPDSGNTIYF
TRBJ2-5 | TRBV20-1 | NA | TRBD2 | TGCAGTGCTAGCCCAACGACTAGCGGGACAGACCAAGAGACCCAGTACTTC | CSASPTTSGTDQETQYF
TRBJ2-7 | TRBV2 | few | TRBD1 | TGTGCCAGCAGAAAAGACAGGGGAGCCTACGAGCAGTACTTC | CASRKDRGAYEQYF
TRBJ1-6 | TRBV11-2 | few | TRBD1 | TGTGCCAGCAGCGTCACGGCGGGACAGCCGCTTCTTTCACCCCTCCACTTT | CASSVTAGQPLLSPLHF
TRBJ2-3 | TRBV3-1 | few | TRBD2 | TGTGCCAGCAGCACGGGACTAGCGGGCACAGATACGCAGTATTTT | CASSTGLAGTDTQYF
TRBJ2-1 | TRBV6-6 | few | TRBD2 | TGTGCCAGCAGTTACGGGATAGCGGGATTATTC | CASSYGIAGLF
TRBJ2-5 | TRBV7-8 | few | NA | TGTGCCAGCAGCTTAGGACAGAAAGAAGAGACCCAGTACTTC | CASSLGQKEETQYF
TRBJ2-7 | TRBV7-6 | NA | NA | TGTGCCAGCAGCTCGACGTTGGGTTACGAGCAGTACTTC | CASSSTLGYEQYF
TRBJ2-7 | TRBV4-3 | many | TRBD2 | TGCGCCAGCAGCCAAGATCGTACTAGCGGCTACGAGCAGTACTTC | CASSQDRTSGYEQYF
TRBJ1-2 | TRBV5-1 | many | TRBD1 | TGCGCCAGCAGTCGACAATCCGGGACAGGGGATAGTCGAGAAGGCTACACCTTC | CASSRQSGTGDSREGYTF
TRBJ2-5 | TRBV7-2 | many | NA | TGTGCCAGCAGCCCCCGAGACGAGACCCAGTACTTC | CASSPRDETQYF
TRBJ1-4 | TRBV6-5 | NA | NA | TGTGCCAGCATGTTGGCCCCGATCAGCCCTCTCAGTGAAAAACTGTTTTTT | CASMLAPISPLSEKLFF
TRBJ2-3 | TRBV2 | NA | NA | TGTGCCAGCGAGGGGTGGGATACGCAGTATTTT | CASEGWDTQYF
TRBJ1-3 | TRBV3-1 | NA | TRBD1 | TGTGCCAGCAGCCAAAGGGACAGGGTGACCTCTGGAAACACCATATATTTT | CASSQRDRVTSGNTIYF
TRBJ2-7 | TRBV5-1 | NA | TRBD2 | TGCGCCAGCAGCTTGCGCTCCGACTCGGCTAGCGGGAGCCGGTACGAGCAGTACTTC | CASSLRSDSASGSRYEQYF
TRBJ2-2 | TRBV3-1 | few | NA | TGTGCCAGCAGCCTGGACAAAGGAGGGCCGGTCGGGGAGCTGTTTTTT | CASSLDKGGPVGELFF
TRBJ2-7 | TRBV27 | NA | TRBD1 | TGTGCCAGCAGTGTGACAGGGATTGGGGTAGTCGACGAGCAGTACTTC | CASSVTGIGVVDEQYF
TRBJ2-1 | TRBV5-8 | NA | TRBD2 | TGTGCCAGCAGCTTGGAGGGACTAGCGGGAGTGGCCTACAATGAGCAGTTCTTC | CASSLEGLAGVAYNEQFF
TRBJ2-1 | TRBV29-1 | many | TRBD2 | TGCAGCGTTGAAGATACTAGCGGGAGGGCCTACAATGAGCAGTTCTTC | CSVEDTSGRAYNEQFF
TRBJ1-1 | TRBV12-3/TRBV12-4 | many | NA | TGTGCCAGCAGTCACGACACCCTAGACACTGAAGCTTTCTTT | CASSHDTLDTEAFF
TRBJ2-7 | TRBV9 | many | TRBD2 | TGTGCCAGCAGCGTGGGCGGGAGTTCCTACGAGCAGTACTTC | CASSVGGSSYEQYF
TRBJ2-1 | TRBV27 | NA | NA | TGTGCCAGCAGTTCCCGACAGCCTTCCTACAATGAGCAGTTCTTC | CASSSRQPSYNEQFF
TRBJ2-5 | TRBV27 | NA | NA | TGTGCCAGCAGTTTATCAGCACGACGGACCCAGTACTTC | CASSLSARRTQYF
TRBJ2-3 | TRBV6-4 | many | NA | TGTGCCAGCAGTGACTCAGCGGAGACAGATACGCAGTATTTT | CASSDSAETDTQYF
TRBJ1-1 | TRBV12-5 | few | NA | TGTGCTAGTGGTTTGGATACGAACAGCATGAACACTGAAGCTTTCTTT | CASGLDTNSMNTEAFF
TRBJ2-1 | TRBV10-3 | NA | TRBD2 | TGTGCCATCAGTGGGACTAGCGGGAGATTTGATGAGCAGTTCTTC | CAISGTSGRFDEQFF
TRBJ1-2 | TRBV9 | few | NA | TGTGCCAGCAGCGTCACCGGATGGGGGCGCGAATATGGCTACACCTTC | CASSVTGWGREYGYTF
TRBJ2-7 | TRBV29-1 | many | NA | TGCAGCGTGCTGGACGGAAACGCCTACGAGCAGTACTTC | CSVLDGNAYEQYF
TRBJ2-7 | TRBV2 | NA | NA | TGTGCCAGCATGGATGGGTTCGAGCAGTACTTC | CASMDGFEQYF
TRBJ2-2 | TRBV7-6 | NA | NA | TGTGCCAGCACCTTAAGTACCGGGGAGCTGTTTTTT | CASTLSTGELFF
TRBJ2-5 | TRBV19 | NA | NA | TGTGCCAGTAGTGAAAGGATAGTCCGGAAAGAGACCCAGTACTTC | CASSERIVRKETQYF
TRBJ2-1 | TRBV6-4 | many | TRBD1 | TGTGCCAGCAGTGGGGGACAGTACAATGAGCAGTTCTTC | CASSGGQYNEQFF
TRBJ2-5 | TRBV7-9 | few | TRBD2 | TGTGCCAGCAGCTCGACTAGCGGGAGGCAACGGGAGACCCAGTACTTC | CASSSTSGRQRETQYF
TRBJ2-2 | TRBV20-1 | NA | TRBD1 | TGCAGTGCTAGAGATCGGGAAGGGGGCACAACACCCGGCGCCGGGGAGCTGTTTTTT | CSARDREGGTTPGAGELFF
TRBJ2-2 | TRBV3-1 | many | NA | TGTGCCAGCAGCCCCAGGCTGGGAGGAGCGGAGCCGAACACCGGGGAGCTGTTTTTT | CASSPRLGGAEPNTGELFF
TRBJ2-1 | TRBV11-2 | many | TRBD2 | TGTGCCAGCAGCTCGTTTAGCGGGAGGACCTACAATGAGCAGTTCTTC | CASSSFSGRTYNEQFF
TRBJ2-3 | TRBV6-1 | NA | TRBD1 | TGTGCCAGCAGTGGGGACAGGGCTAACCGGGATACGCAGTATTTT | CASSGDRANRDTQYF
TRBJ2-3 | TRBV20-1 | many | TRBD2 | TGCAGTGCTGAAGGGGGGGCTAGCGGGAGGGCGGCAGATACGCAGTATTTT | CSAEGGASGRAADTQYF
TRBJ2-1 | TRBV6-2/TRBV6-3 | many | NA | TGTGCCAGCAGTGCACTCTATAAAGATGAGCAGTTCTTC | CASSALYKDEQFF
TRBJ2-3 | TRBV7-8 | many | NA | TGTGCCAGCAGCCGGACAGAGACAGATACGCAGTATTTT | CASSRTETDTQYF
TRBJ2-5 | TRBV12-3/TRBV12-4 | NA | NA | TGTGCCAGCAGACTCAATATCCTGGAGACCCAGTACTTC | CASRLNILETQYF
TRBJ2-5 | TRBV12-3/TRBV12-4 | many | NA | TGTGCCAGCAGAGGAGGACAGAGGGAGACCCAGTACTTC | CASRGGQRETQYF
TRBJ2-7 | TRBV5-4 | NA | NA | TGTGCCAGCAGCCCGGCGTCGGGGCTCCACGAGCAGTACTTC | CASSPASGLHEQYF
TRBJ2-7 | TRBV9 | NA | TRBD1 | TGTGCCAGCAGTCCTATCGACAGGGGGCTCGGCTACGAGCAGTACTTC | CASSPIDRGLGYEQYF
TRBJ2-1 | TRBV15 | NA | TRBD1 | TGTGCCACCAGCAGGGGGACAGCGGCCTCCTACAATGAGCAGTTCTTC | CATSRGTAASYNEQFF
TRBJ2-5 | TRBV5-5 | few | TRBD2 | TGTGCCAGCAGCTTCCTACAGCGGGGGTGGGAGACCCAGTACTTC | CASSFLQRGWETQYF
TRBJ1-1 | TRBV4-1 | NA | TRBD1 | TGCGCCAGCAGCCAAGCGACAGGGGGTAACACTGAAGCTTTCTTT | CASSQATGGNTEAFF